This T cell receptor beta chain originates from a study of human T cells and chemical hapten exposure. Time point: patch test 1, 2 weeks after DPC sensitization. The treatment is: therapeutic diphenylcyclopropenone sensitization with weekly scalp DPC. Blood draws came first, before each patch test. CDR3 size: 15 residues. Germline V gene sequence: CDR1 SGHTA, CDR2 FQGTGA. V shed 0 bases and J shed 5 bases, with 10 bases lying between them. TCRdb used MiXCR to reprocess the RACE reads, holding one entry per CDR3 protein. Of approximately 110,000 distinct CDR3 sequences detected, 8% to 13% appear once; the ten largest clones hold approximately 4%. This clonotype was seen many times.

The source of this sequence is a woman aged 40 to 50 with alopecia areata. Some clones in this sample may be carry-over from other donors' samples. This chain links TRBV7-3 with TRBJ1-4, with D perhaps matching TRBD1 (5 bases). Sample: whole blood, taken in connection with sensitization to the hapten diphenylcyclopropenone (DPC). CDR3 residues: CASSLTGAPNEKLFF. The CDR3 DNA reads as TGTGCCAGCAGCTTAACCGGGGCCCCGAATGAAAAACTGTTTTTT.